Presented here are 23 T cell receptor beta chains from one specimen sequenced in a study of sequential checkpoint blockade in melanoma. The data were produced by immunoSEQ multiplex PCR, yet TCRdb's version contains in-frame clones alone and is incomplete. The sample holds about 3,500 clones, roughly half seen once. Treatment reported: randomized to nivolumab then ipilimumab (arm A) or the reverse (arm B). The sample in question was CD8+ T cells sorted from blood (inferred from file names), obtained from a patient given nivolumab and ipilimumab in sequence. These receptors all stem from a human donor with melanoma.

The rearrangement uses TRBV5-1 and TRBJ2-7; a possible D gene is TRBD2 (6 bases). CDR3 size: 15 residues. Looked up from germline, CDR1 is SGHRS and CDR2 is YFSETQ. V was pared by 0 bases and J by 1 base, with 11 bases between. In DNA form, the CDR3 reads TGCGCCAGCAGCTTGGCGGGACTGAGTTCCTACGAGCAGTACTTC. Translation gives CASSLAGLSSYEQYF.

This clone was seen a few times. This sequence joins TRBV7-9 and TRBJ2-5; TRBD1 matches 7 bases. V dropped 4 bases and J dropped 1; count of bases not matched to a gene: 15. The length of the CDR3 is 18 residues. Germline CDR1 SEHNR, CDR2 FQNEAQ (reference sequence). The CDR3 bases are TGTGCCAGCAGCTCCCCCCCTCCTCAGGGGGAAGCCCAAGAGACCCAGTACTTC. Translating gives CASSSPPPQGEAQETQYF.

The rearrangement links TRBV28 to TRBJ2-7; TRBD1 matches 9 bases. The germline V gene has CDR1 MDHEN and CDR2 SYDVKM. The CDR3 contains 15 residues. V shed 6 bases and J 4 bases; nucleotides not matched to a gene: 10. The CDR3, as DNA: TGTGCCAGCAGCCCTACAGTCGGGACAGGGTACGAGCAGTACTTC. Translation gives CASSPTVGTGYEQYF. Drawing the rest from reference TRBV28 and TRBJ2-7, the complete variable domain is DVKVTQSSRYLVKRTGEKVFLECVQDMDHENMFWYRQDPGLGLRLIYFSYDVKMKEKGDIPEGYSVSREKKERFSLILESASTNQTSMYLCASSPTVGTGYEQYFGPGTRLTVT.

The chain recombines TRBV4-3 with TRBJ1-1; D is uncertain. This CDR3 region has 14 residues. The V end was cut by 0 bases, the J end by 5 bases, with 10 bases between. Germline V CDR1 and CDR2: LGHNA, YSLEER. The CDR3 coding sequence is TGCGCCAGCAGCCAAGAAGGCCGGGGAACTGAAGCTTTCTTT. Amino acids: CASSQEGRGTEAFF.

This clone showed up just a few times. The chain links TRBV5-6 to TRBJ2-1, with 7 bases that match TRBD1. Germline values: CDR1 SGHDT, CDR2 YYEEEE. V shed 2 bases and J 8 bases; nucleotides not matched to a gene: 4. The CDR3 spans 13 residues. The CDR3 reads CASSLGGGDEQFF. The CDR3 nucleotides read TGTGCCAGCAGCTTAGGGGGCGGTGATGAGCAGTTCTTC.

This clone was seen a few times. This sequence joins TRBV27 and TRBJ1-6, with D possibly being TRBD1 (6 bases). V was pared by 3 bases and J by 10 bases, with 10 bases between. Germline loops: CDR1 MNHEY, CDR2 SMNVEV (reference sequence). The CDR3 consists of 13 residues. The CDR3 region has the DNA TGTGCCAGCAGTTTGGACAGAGGGTCACCCCTCCACTTT. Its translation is CASSLDRGSPLHF.

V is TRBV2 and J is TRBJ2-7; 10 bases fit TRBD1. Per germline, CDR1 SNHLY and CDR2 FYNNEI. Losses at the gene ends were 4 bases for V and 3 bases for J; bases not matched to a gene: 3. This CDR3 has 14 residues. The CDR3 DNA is TGTGCCAGCAGTGGTTGGACAGGGGGCTACGAGCAGTACTTC. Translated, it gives CASSGWTGGYEQYF.

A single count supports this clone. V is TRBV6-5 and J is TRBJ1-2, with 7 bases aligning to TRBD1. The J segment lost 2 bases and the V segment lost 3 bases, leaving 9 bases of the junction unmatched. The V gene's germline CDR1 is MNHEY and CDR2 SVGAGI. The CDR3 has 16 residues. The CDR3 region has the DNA TGTGCCAGCAGTTATTCCCCGGACAGGATAAACTATGGCTACACCTTC. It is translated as CASSYSPDRINYGYTF.

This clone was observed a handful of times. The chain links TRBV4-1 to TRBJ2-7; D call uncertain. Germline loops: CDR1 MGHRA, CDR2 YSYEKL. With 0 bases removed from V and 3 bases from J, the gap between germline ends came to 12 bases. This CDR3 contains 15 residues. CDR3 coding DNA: TGCGCCAGCAGCCAAGAGGGCAGCCCTTACTACGAGCAGTACTTC. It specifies CASSQEGSPYYEQYF.

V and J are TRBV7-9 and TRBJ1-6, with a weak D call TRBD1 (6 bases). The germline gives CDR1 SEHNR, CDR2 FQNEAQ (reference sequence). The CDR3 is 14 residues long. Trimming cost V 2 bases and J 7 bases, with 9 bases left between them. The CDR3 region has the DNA TGTGCCAGCAGCTTAACAGGGCCGAATTCACCCCTCCACTTT. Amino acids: CASSLTGPNSPLHF.

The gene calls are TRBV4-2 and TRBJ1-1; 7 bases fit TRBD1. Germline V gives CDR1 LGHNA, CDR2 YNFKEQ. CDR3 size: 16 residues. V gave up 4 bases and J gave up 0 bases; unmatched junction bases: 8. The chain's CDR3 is CASSPPNRGVNTEAFF. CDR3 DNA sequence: TGTGCCAGCAGCCCCCCTAACAGGGGAGTGAACACTGAAGCTTTCTTT.

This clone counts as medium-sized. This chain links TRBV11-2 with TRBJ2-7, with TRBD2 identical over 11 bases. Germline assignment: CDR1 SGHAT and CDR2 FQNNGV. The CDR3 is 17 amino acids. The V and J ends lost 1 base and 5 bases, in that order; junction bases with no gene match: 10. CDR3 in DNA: TGTGCCAGCAGCTTAGCCGGCACAGGGACTAGCGGAGACGAGCAGTACTTC. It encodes CASSLAGTGTSGDEQYF.

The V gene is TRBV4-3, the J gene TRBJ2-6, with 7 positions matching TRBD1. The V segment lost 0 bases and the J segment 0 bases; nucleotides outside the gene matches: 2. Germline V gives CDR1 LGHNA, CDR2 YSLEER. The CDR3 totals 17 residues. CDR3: CASSQDPGGSGANVLTF. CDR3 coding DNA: TGCGCCAGCAGCCAAGATCCAGGGGGCTCTGGGGCCAACGTCCTGACTTTC.

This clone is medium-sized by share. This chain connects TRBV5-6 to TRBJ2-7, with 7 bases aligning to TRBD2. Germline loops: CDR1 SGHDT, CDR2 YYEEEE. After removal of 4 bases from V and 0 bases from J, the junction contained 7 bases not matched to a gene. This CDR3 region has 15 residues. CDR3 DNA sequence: TGTGCCAGCAGCGGGGGACTACCTAGCTCCTACGAGCAGTACTTC. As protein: CASSGGLPSSYEQYF.

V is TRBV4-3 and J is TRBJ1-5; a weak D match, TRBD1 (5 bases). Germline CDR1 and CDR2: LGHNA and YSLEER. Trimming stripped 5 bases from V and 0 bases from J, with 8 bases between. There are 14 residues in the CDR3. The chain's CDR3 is CASSTQDSNQPQHF. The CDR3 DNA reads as TGCGCCAGCAGCACACAGGATAGCAATCAGCCCCAGCATTTT.

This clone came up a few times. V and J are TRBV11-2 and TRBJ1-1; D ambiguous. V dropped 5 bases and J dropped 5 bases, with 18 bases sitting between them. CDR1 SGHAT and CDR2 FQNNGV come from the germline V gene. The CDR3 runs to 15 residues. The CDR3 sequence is CASSLEHAEGTEAFF. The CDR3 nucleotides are TGTGCCAGCAGCCTTGAGCATGCCGAGGGTACTGAAGCTTTCTTT. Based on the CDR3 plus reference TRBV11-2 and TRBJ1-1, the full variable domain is EAGVAQSPRYKIIEKRQSVAFWCNPISGHATLYWYQQILGQGPKLLIQFQNNGVVDDSQLPKDRFSAERLKGVDSTLKIQPAKLEDSAVYLCASSLEHAEGTEAFFGQGTRLTVV.

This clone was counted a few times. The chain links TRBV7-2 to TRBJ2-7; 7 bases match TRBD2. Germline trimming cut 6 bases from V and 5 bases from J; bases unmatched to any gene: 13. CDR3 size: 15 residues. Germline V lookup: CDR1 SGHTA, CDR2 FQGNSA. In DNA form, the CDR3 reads TGTGCCAGCAGGGACGAGACTAGCTGGGTAAACGAGCAGTACTTC. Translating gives CASRDETSWVNEQYF.

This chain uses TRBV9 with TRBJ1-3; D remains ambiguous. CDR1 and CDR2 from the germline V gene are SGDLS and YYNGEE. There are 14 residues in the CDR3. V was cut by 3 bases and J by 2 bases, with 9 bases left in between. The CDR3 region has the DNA TGTGCCAGCAGCGACTACCCGACTGGAAACACCATATATTTT. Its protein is CASSDYPTGNTIYF.

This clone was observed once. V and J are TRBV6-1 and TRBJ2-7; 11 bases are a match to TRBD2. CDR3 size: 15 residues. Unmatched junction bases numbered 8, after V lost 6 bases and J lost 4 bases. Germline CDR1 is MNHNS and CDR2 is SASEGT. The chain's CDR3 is CASSEKGTSGYEQYF. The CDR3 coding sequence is TGTGCCAGCAGCGAAAAGGGGACTAGCGGTTACGAGCAGTACTTC.

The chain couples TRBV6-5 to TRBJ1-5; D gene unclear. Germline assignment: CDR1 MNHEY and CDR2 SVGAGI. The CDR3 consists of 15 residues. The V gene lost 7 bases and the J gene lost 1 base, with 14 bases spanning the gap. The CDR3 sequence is CASIYGGVSNQPQHF. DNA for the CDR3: TGTGCCAGCATCTACGGCGGGGTAAGCAATCAGCCCCAGCATTTT.

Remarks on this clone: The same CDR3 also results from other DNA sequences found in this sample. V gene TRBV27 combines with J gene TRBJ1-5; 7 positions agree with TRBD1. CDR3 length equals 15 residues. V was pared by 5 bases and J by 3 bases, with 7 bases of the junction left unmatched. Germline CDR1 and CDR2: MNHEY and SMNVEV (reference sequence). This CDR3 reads CASSPRGRNNQPQHF. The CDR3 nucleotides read TGTGCCAGCAGTCCGAGGGGGCGCAACAATCAGCCCCAGCATTTT.

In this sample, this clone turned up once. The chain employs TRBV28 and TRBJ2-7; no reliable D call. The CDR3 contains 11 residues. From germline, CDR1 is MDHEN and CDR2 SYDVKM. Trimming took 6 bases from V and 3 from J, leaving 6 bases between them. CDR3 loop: CASSPGYEQYF. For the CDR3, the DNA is TGTGCCAGCAGCCCCGGCTACGAGCAGTACTTC.

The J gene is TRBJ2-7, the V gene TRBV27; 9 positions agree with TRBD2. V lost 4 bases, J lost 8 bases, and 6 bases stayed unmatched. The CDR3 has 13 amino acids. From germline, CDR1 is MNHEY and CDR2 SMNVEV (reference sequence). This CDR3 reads CASSWSSGDQQYF. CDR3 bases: TGTGCCAGCAGTTGGTCTAGCGGGGACCAGCAGTACTTC.